This T cell receptor (beta chain) is from a study of blood T cell repertoires in COVID-19. Overall study: The study drew acute and convalescent COVID-19 samples from the United States, Italy and Spain. T cells, B-cell-depleted T cells, or PBMCs supplied cDNA or gDNA.

Authors' data handling: It was from reference gene primer amplification that nucleated cell counts were estimated. Measured with immunoSEQ multiplex PCR; TCRdb has only the in-frame clones, and not every one. That table supplies the V and J calls and clone size; D and trimming were determined from the DNA. The table records about 180,000 clones, 86% of them present only once. In regard to this clone: In the same sample, other DNA sequences code for this CDR3.

CDR3 size: 14 residues. Germline assignment: CDR1 GTSNPN and CDR2 SVGIG (reference sequence). The junction had 5 bases not matched to a gene; V was cut back by 3 bases and J by 3 bases. J is TRBJ2-5 and V is TRBV30, with TRBD1 identical over 9 bases. The sample comprised peripheral blood. This sequence originates from a woman in her 30s with active or convalescent COVID-19. The CDR3 reads CAWSGTGREETQYF. Written as DNA, the CDR3 is TGTGCCTGGAGCGGGACAGGGAGAGAAGAGACCCAGTACTTC.